The 20 T cell receptor beta chains in this list originate from one sample, sequenced in a study of T cell repertoires in cytomegalovirus infection. MiXCR was run by TCRdb on the reads, yielding one entry per CDR3 protein. The sample has roughly 320,000 distinct CDR3 sequences; about a tenth are singletons. The sequencing input was PBMCs. Every receptor here comes from a human donor in good health (CMV status not recorded). Some clones in this sample may be carry-over from other donors' samples.

The rearrangement joins TRBV7-2 to TRBJ2-3; perhaps TRBD1 as D (5 bases). V was cut by 3 bases and J by 4 bases, with 11 bases left in between. The CDR3 consists of 14 residues. Germline values: CDR1 SGHTA, CDR2 FQGNSA. CDR3 protein: CASSFSGSADTQYF. CDR3 nucleotides: TGTGCCAGCAGCTTTTCAGGGTCCGCAGATACGCAGTATTTT.

Many counts were recorded for this clonotype. This chain uses TRBV29-1 with TRBJ1-2; 9 bases match TRBD1. This CDR3 spans 12 amino acids. Germline CDR1 is SQVTM and CDR2 is ANQGSEA. V gave up 7 bases and J gave up 8 bases; unmatched junction bases: 8. The CDR3 region has the DNA TGCAGCGCCGGGACAGGGTTAAGAGGCTACACCTTC. This encodes CSAGTGLRGYTF.

This clonotype was detected ten times or more. This chain links TRBV5-1 with TRBJ2-5; 9 bases align to TRBD2. The CDR3 consists of 14 residues. The germline V gene has CDR1 SGHRS and CDR2 YFSETQ. V trimming: 6 bases; J trimming: 5 bases; junction bases outside the gene matches: 8. The CDR3 DNA reads as TGCGCCAGCACCAAGACTAGCGGTGGGGAGACCCAGTACTTC. This codes for CASTKTSGGETQYF. Complete variable domain (other parts from reference TRBV5-1 and TRBJ2-5): KAGVTQTPRYLIKTRGQQVTLSCSPISGHRSVSWYQQTPGQGLQFLFEYFSETQRNKGNFPGRFSGRQFSNSRSEMNVSTLELGDSALYLCASTKTSGGETQYFGPGTRLLVL.

This clonotype showed up many times. The V and J genes are TRBV6-2 or TRBV6-3 and TRBJ1-6; D remains unclear. The V gene lost 0 bases and the J gene lost 10 bases, with 22 bases spanning the gap. Germline CDR1 MNHEY, CDR2 SVGEGT. This CDR3 region has 18 residues. CDR3 nucleotide sequence: TGTGCCAGCAGTTACTCGATCGTAGGTACGGGAGTAGACTCACCCCTCCACTTT. It is translated as CASSYSIVGTGVDSPLHF.

This clonotype was seen at least ten times. The chain links TRBV7-9 to TRBJ1-1; D is uncertain. Trimming took off 0 bases at V and 1 base at J, with 12 bases between the two ends. Germline V gene sequence: CDR1 SEHNR, CDR2 FQNEAQ (reference sequence). The CDR3 length is 16 residues. The CDR3 region is CASSLARVLGNTEAFF. Here the CDR3 DNA reads TGTGCCAGCAGCTTAGCGCGGGTCCTTGGGAACACTGAAGCTTTCTTT.

In its sample, this clonotype was seen once. A single base separates this from a much larger clone, so it may be a read error. The chain recombines TRBV20-1 with TRBJ1-2, with a possible D match to TRBD1 (6 bases). Looked up from germline, CDR1 is DFQATT and CDR2 is SNEGSKA (reference sequence). The CDR3 loop spans 12 amino acids. CDR3 in DNA: TGCAGTGCTCCACGACAGGCCTATGGCTACGCCTTC. Translated: CSAPRQAYGYAF.

This clonotype was recorded many times. The chain combines TRBV7-2 with TRBJ1-4; tentatively, D is TRBD1 (6 bases). The CDR3 is 11 residues long. Germline CDR1 and CDR2: SGHTA and FQGNSA. V was pared by 5 bases and J by 13 bases, with 11 bases between. The CDR3 DNA sequence: TGTGCCAGCAGCAGGGACATGAGACTGTTTTTT. Amino acid sequence: CASSRDMRLFF.

The rearrangement links TRBV29-1 to TRBJ2-5; D is perhaps TRBD1 (5 bases). Germline loops: CDR1 SQVTM, CDR2 ANQGSEA. V dropped 5 bases and J dropped 5 bases, with 12 bases sitting between them. The CDR3 sequence is 12 residues long. The CDR3 loop reads CSVPSGSETQYF. The CDR3 coding sequence is TGCAGCGTTCCGTCAGGGTCGGAGACCCAGTACTTC.

Worth noting for this clonotype: This may stem from a read error, because a much larger clone lies one nucleotide away. The chain combines TRBV6-5 with TRBJ2-5; D might be TRBD1 (5 bases). The CDR3 has 15 amino acids. The germline CDR1 and CDR2 sequences are MNHEY and SVGAGI. CDR3 protein: CVSSDSQGAEETQYF. The CDR3 DNA sequence: TGTGTCAGCAGTGATTCCCAGGGTGCTGAGGAGACCCAGTACTTC.

This clonotype was counted at least ten times. The V gene is TRBV2, the J gene TRBJ1-4, with TRBD1 identical over 8 bases. The V segment lost 6 bases and the J segment 7 bases; nucleotides outside the gene matches: 7. CDR3 length: 14 amino acids. CDR1 is SNHLY, CDR2 FYNNEI, per germline. CDR3: CASSGTGRGEKLFF. The CDR3 DNA reads as TGTGCCAGCAGCGGGACAGGTCGGGGTGAAAAACTGTTTTTT.

This clonotype was counted ten times or more. This chain links TRBV5-4 with TRBJ1-2; the match to TRBD1 covers 9 bases. The trim removed 4 bases at V and 7 bases at J, leaving 8 bases unmatched. The germline V gene has CDR1 SGHNT and CDR2 YYREEE (reference sequence). The CDR3 is made up of 14 amino acids. CDR3 loop: CASSVDRGVTGYTF. CDR3 in DNA: TGTGCCAGCAGCGTGGACAGGGGAGTAACTGGCTACACCTTC.

This clonotype showed up many times. The chain joins TRBV20-1 to TRBJ2-1; the D gene is possibly TRBD1 (6 bases). Deletions cut 3 bases from V and 0 bases from J, with 15 bases between. Per germline, CDR1 DFQATT and CDR2 SNEGSKA (reference sequence). This CDR3 is built from 16 residues. CDR3 loop: CSASPDSASSYNEQFF. The CDR3 nucleotides are TGCAGTGCTAGCCCGGACAGCGCGAGCTCCTACAATGAGCAGTTCTTC.

This clonotype was detected ten times or more. The chain carries TRBV20-1 and TRBJ1-4; maybe TRBD1 (5 bases). The CDR3 totals 15 residues. Germline V lookup: CDR1 DFQATT, CDR2 SNEGSKA (reference sequence). V lost 1 base and J lost 6, with 15 bases in between. The CDR3 coding sequence is TGCAGTGCTAGAGCAGCCGGGGCTCGAGATGAAAAACTGTTTTTT. It is translated as CSARAAGARDEKLFF.

The table lists this clonotype with many counts. The V call is TRBV20-1, the J call TRBJ2-7; 13 bases align to TRBD2. The J segment lost 6 bases and the V segment lost 3 bases, leaving 8 bases of the junction unmatched. This CDR3 has 15 residues. Germline loops: CDR1 DFQATT, CDR2 SNEGSKA (reference sequence). The CDR3 protein is CSASRGTSGEGEQYV. The CDR3 DNA follows: TGCAGTGCTAGCCGTGGGACTAGCGGGGAGGGCGAGCAGTACGTC.

This clonotype was recorded at least ten times. This chain links TRBV7-2 with TRBJ2-7, with 11 bases fitting TRBD2. CDR1 is SGHTA and CDR2 is FQGNSA in the germline V gene. The ends lost 5 bases at V and 5 bases at J; junction bases unmatched: 5. The CDR3 runs to 14 residues. The CDR3 DNA is TGTGCCAGCAGCCGGACTAGCGGGTACGACGAGCAGTACTTC. Amino acids: CASSRTSGYDEQYF.

The rearrangement joins TRBV28 to TRBJ1-5; TRBD1 is a possible D gene (5 bases). Germline V lookup: CDR1 MDHEN, CDR2 SYDVKM. The CDR3 has 15 amino acids. The germline V and J ends were trimmed by 7 bases and 11 bases, with 24 bases remaining between them. The CDR3 reads CASTSGGRALKTQHF. CDR3 DNA sequence: TGTGCCAGCACCTCTGGGGGACGGGCCCTCAAGACCCAGCATTTT.

This chain uses TRBV11-2 with TRBJ2-3; 8 bases match TRBD1. The germline V gene encodes CDR1 SGHAT and CDR2 FQNNGV. There are 12 residues in the CDR3. Unmatched junction bases numbered 2, after V lost 5 bases and J lost 7 bases. Written as DNA, the CDR3 is TGTGCCAGCAGCCAGGGGGCGAATACGCAGTATTTT. This gives the protein CASSQGANTQYF. The whole variable domain, remainder taken from reference TRBV11-2 and TRBJ2-3, is EAGVAQSPRYKIIEKRQSVAFWCNPISGHATLYWYQQILGQGPKLLIQFQNNGVVDDSQLPKDRFSAERLKGVDSTLKIQPAKLEDSAVYLCASSQGANTQYFGPGTRLTVL.

At least ten counts were recorded for this clonotype. The chain recombines TRBV6-2 or TRBV6-3 with TRBJ2-2; no clear D. The CDR3 covers 14 residues. V lost 8 bases and J 4 bases, leaving 14 bases between the germline ends. The germline gives CDR1 MNHEY, CDR2 SVGEGT. The CDR3 is CASSSRQTTGELFF. The CDR3 region has the DNA TGTGCCAGCTCCAGCCGGCAGACCACCGGGGAGCTGTTTTTT.

V is TRBV3-1 and J is TRBJ1-5; a weak D match, TRBD1 (5 bases). From germline, CDR1 is LGHDT and CDR2 YNNKEL (reference sequence). Trimming removed 4 bases at V and 6 bases at J, with 10 bases between. The CDR3 has 13 residues. The CDR3, as DNA: TGTGCCAGCAGCCGGGGGAGAGGTCAGCCCCAGCATTTT. The encoded protein is CASSRGRGQPQHF.

The rearrangement joins TRBV6-2 or TRBV6-3 to TRBJ2-6; 7 bases are a match to TRBD1. V shed 5 bases and J 1 base; nucleotides not matched to a gene: 14. This CDR3 contains 19 residues. Germline V lookup: CDR1 MNHEY, CDR2 SVGEGT. CDR3 in DNA: TGTGCCAGCAGTACTTTCTCACAGGGGAAGGGGTCTGGGGCCAACGTCCTGACTTTC. It is translated as CASSTFSQGKGSGANVLTF.